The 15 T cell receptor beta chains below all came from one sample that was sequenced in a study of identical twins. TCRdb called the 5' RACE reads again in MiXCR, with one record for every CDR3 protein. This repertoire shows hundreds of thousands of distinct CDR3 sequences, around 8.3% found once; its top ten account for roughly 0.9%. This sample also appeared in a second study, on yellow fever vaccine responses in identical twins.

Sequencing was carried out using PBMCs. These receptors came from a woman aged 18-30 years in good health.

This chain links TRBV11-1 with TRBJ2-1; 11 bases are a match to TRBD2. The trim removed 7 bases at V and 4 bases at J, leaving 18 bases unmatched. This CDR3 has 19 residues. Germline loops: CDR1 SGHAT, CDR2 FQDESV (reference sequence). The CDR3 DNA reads TGTGCCAGCAACCACCAGTCGGGGTCGGGACTAGCGGTTTACAATGAGCAGTTCTTC. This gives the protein CASNHQSGSGLAVYNEQFF. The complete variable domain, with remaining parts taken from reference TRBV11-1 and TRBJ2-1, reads EAEVAQSPRYKITEKSQAVAFWCDPISGHATLYWYRQILGQGPELLVQFQDESVVDDSQLPKDRFSAERLKGVDSTLKIQPAELGDSAMYLCASNHQSGSGLAVYNEQFFGPGTRLTVL.

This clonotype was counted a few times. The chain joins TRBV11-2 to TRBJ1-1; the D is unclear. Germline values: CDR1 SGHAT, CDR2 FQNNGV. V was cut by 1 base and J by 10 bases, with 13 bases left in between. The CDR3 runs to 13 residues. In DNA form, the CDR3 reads TGTGCCAGCAGCTTAGGAGTTGATGGAGGAGCTTTCTTT. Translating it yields CASSLGVDGGAFF.

CDR3 coding DNA: TGTGCCAGCACCCTGGACGCAAAGGAGACCCAGTACTTC. The encoded protein is CASTLDAKETQYF. The V and J genes are TRBV6-6 and TRBJ2-5; unclear D gene. V was cut by 7 bases and J by 5 bases, with 14 bases left in between. The CDR3 covers 13 residues. CDR1 MNHNY and CDR2 SVGAGI come from the germline V gene (reference sequence).

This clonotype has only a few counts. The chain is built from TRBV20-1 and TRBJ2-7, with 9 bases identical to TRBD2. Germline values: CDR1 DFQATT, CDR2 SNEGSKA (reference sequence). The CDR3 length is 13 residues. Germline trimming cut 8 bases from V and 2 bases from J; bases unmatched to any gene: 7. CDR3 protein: CSFRVAGAYEQYF. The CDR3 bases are TGCAGTTTCCGAGTAGCGGGAGCCTACGAGCAGTACTTC.

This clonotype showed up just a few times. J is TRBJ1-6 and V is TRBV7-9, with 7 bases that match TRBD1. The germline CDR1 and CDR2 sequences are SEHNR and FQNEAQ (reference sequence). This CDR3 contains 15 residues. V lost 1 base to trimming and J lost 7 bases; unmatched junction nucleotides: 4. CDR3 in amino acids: CASSLGQGENSPLHF. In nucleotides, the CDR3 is TGTGCCAGCAGCTTAGGACAGGGAGAGAATTCACCCCTCCACTTT.

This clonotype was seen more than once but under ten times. The CDR3 nucleotides are TGTGCCAGCAGCTCCCCTGGGTTTTCACCCCTCCACTTT. Translation gives CASSSPGFSPLHF. The chain uses TRBV7-2 and TRBJ1-6; D gene ambiguous. Germline V gene lookup returns CDR1 SGHTA and CDR2 FQGNSA. The CDR3 covers 13 residues. Trimming removed 4 bases at V and 9 bases at J, with 10 bases between. Combining the CDR3 with reference TRBV7-2 and TRBJ1-6 gives the whole variable domain GAGVSQSPSNKVTEKGKDVELRCDPISGHTALYWYRQSLGQGLEFLIYFQGNSAPDKSGLPSDRFSAERTGGSVSTLTIQRTQQEDSAVYLCASSSPGFSPLHFGNGTRLTVT.

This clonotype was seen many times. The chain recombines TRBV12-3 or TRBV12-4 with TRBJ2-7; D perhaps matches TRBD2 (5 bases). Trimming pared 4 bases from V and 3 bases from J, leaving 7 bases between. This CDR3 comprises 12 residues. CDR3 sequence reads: CASSYEGYEQYF. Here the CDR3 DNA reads TGTGCCAGCAGTTATGAGGGCTACGAGCAGTACTTC.

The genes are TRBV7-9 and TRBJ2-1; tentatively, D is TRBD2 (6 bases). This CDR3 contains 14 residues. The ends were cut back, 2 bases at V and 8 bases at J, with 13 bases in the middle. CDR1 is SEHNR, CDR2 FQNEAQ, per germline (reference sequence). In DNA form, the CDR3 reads TGTGCCAGCAGCTTAAGGGGACTGCCATATGAGCAGTTCTTC. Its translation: CASSLRGLPYEQFF.

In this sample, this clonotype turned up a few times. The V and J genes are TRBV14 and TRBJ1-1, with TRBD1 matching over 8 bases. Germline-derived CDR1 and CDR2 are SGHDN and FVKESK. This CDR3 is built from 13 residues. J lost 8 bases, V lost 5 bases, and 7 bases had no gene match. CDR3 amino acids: CASSSDRAAEAFF. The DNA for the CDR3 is TGTGCCAGCAGCTCGGACAGGGCTGCCGAAGCTTTCTTT.

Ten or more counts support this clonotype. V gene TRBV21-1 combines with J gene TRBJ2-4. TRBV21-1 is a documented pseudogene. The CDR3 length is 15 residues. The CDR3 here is CASSNGRVAKNIQYF. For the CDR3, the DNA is TGTGCCAGCAGCAACGGCAGGGTAGCCAAAAACATTCAGTACTTC.

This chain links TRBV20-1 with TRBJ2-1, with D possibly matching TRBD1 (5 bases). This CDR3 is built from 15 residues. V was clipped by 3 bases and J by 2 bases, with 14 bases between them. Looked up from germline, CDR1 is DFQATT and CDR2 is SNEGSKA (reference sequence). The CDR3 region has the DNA TGCAGTGCTAGGCAGGGCAGCGCTGCCTACAATGAGCAGTTCTTC. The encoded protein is CSARQGSAAYNEQFF.

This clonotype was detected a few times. The CDR3 protein is CASSRASAQPQHF. CDR3 DNA sequence: TGTGCCAGCAGCCGCGCTTCCGCCCAGCCCCAGCATTTT. The chain uses TRBV6-5 and TRBJ1-5; D not certain. V was cut by 6 bases and J by 7 bases, with 13 bases left in between. Per the germline V gene, CDR1 is MNHEY and CDR2 is SVGAGI. This CDR3 spans 13 amino acids.

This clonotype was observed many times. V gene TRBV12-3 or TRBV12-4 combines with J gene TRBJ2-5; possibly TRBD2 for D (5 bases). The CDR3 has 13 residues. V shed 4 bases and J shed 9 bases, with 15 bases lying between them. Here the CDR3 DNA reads TGTGCCAGCAGTTCGGACTTCACTAGGGCCCAGTACTTC. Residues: CASSSDFTRAQYF.

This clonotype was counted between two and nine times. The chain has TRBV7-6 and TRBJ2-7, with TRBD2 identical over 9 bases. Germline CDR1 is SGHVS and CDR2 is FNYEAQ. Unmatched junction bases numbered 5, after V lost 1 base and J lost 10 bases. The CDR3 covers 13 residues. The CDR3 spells CASSLDPSGVQYF. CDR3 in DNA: TGTGCCAGCAGCTTAGATCCTAGCGGGGTACAGTACTTC.

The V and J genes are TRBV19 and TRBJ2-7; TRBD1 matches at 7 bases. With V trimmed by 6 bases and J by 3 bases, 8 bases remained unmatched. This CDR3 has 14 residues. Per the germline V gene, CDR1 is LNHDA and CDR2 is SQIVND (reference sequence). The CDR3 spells CASSTPGQHYEQYF. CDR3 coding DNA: TGTGCCAGTAGCACCCCGGGACAGCACTACGAGCAGTACTTC.